The 14 T cell receptor beta chains below were found in one sample sequenced in a study of T cell changes during pregnancy in multiple sclerosis. The repertoire was sequenced with immunoSEQ multiplex PCR; TCRdb's copy has only in-frame clones and lacks some. The profile shows approximately 70,000 clones, 85% to 95% of them singletons. This material consisted of peripheral blood, taken in the third trimester of pregnancy. The receptors stem from a female donor with multiple sclerosis, enrolled in a pregnancy study.

The V gene is TRBV6-5, the J gene TRBJ2-5; 8 bases are shared with TRBD1. CDR1 MNHEY and CDR2 SVGAGI come from the germline V gene. The CDR3 contains 13 residues. V was pared by 5 bases and J by 5 bases, with 4 bases of the junction left unmatched. The CDR3 protein is CASSQTGEETQYF. Written as DNA, the CDR3 is TGTGCCAGCAGTCAGACAGGGGAGGAGACCCAGTACTTC.

The rearrangement links TRBV29-1 to TRBJ1-5, with 8 nucleotides matching TRBD1. The CDR3 covers 13 residues. V shed 4 bases, J shed 2 bases, and the junction held 1 base outside the gene matches. Germline loops: CDR1 SQVTM, CDR2 ANQGSEA. CDR3 in DNA: TGCAGCGTTGGGACAGGGCGCAATCAGCCCCAGCATTTT. This codes for CSVGTGRNQPQHF.

V gene TRBV4-1 combines with J gene TRBJ2-1; 8 bases align to TRBD1. Per the germline V gene, CDR1 is MGHRA and CDR2 is YSYEKL. This CDR3 is 16 amino acids long. Trimming at V came to 2 bases and at J to 1 base, leaving 4 bases not matched to a gene. CDR3 DNA sequence: TGCGCCAGCAGCCAACCCGGGACAGGATCCTACAATGAGCAGTTCTTC. Translating gives CASSQPGTGSYNEQFF.

This rearrangement joins TRBV20-1 to TRBJ2-1, with unresolved D. Germline assignment: CDR1 DFQATT and CDR2 SNEGSKA (reference sequence). V was clipped by 5 bases and J by 8 bases, with 7 bases between them. This CDR3 has 10 residues. The CDR3 sequence is CSARRDEQFF. The CDR3 region has the DNA TGCAGTGCTCGGAGAGATGAGCAGTTCTTC.

This chain joins TRBV28 and TRBJ1-4, with 9 bases lining up with TRBD1. CDR1 MDHEN and CDR2 SYDVKM come from the germline V gene. After removal of 7 bases from V and 5 bases from J, the junction contained 5 bases not matched to a gene. The CDR3 is 14 amino acids. CDR3 region: CASTQTGGNEKLFF. The CDR3 bases are TGTGCCAGCACCCAGACAGGGGGGAATGAAAAACTGTTTTTT.

V gene TRBV7-9 combines with J gene TRBJ2-2; maybe TRBD1 (6 bases). The ends were cut back, 4 bases at V and 3 bases at J, with 24 bases in the middle. CDR3 length equals 19 residues. Germline CDR1 is SEHNR and CDR2 is FQNEAQ (reference sequence). The CDR3 reads CASSSYQDRTGKDTGELFF. CDR3 coding DNA: TGTGCCAGCAGCTCATACCAAGACCGAACAGGGAAGGACACCGGGGAGCTGTTTTTT.

In its sample, this clone was seen once. V gene TRBV9 combines with J gene TRBJ1-6; D uncertain. This CDR3 spans 15 amino acids. Germline-derived CDR1 and CDR2 are SGDLS and YYNGEE. Trimming stripped 0 bases from V and 9 bases from J, with 13 bases between. Here the CDR3 DNA reads TGTGCCAGCAGCGTAGAATACGGGAAAACTTCACCCCTCCACTTT. Its protein is CASSVEYGKTSPLHF.

This clone was detected once. The CDR3 nucleotides read TGTGCCTGGAGTGCCGGGACAGGGCACCAGCCCCAGCATTTT. This encodes CAWSAGTGHQPQHF. The chain combines TRBV30 with TRBJ1-5; 9 bases are a match to TRBD1. The V gene's germline CDR1 is GTSNPN and CDR2 SVGIG (reference sequence). V lost 1 base, J lost 7 bases, and 5 bases stayed unmatched. This CDR3 region has 14 residues.

This clone was seen only once. The chain has TRBV19 and TRBJ2-2; 7 bases fit TRBD2. CDR1 and CDR2 from the germline V gene are LNHDA and SQIVND (reference sequence). Unmatched junction bases numbered 4, after V lost 5 bases and J lost 1 base. The CDR3 is 15 amino acids. This chain's CDR3 is CASSDPSGNTGELFF. The DNA of the CDR3 is TGTGCCAGTAGTGATCCTAGCGGGAACACCGGGGAGCTGTTTTTT.

This chain connects TRBV10-1 to TRBJ2-7; 8 bases are shared with TRBD2. CDR3 length equals 14 residues. V gave up 4 bases and J gave up 2 bases; unmatched junction bases: 4. Germline-derived CDR1 and CDR2 are WNHNN and SYGVQD (reference sequence). The CDR3 spells CASSAGGEAYEQYF. The CDR3 nucleotides read TGCGCCAGCAGTGCGGGGGGGGAGGCCTACGAGCAGTACTTC.

The rearrangement joins TRBV4-1 to TRBJ2-7; 9 bases are a match to TRBD1. Germline CDR1 and CDR2: MGHRA and YSYEKL. After removal of 0 bases from V and 3 bases from J, the junction contained 9 bases not matched to a gene. The CDR3 is 17 residues long. The CDR3 protein is CASSQDGPGQGLYEQYF. The DNA of the CDR3 is TGCGCCAGCAGCCAAGACGGACCGGGACAGGGCCTCTACGAGCAGTACTTC.

The chain couples TRBV11-2 to TRBJ1-2, with TRBD1 identical over 11 bases. The germline CDR1 and CDR2 sequences are SGHAT and FQNNGV. J was trimmed by 4 bases and V by 1 base; bases with no gene match: 5. This CDR3 has 16 residues. The CDR3 DNA reads TGTGCCAGCAGCTTAGCTGGACAGGGGGCATCCTATGGCTACACCTTC. This translates into CASSLAGQGASYGYTF.

The J gene is TRBJ1-4, the V gene TRBV18; a weak D match, TRBD1 (6 bases). CDR3 length: 17 amino acids. Trimming stripped 1 base from V and 0 bases from J, with 12 bases between. Germline loops: CDR1 KGHSH, CDR2 LQKENI. The CDR3 bases are TGTGCCAGCTCACCACAGGGGTCAGGGGCAACTAATGAAAAACTGTTTTTT. Translated: CASSPQGSGATNEKLFF.

This clone counts as medium-sized. This chain joins TRBV6-4 and TRBJ1-1, with D perhaps TRBD1 (6 bases). Per germline, CDR1 MRHNA and CDR2 SNTAGT. The CDR3 sequence is 14 residues long. Trimming cost V 3 bases and J 1 base, with 9 bases left between them. This CDR3 is CASSEQGENTEAFF. The CDR3 DNA reads as TGTGCCAGCAGTGAACAGGGCGAGAACACTGAAGCTTTCTTT.